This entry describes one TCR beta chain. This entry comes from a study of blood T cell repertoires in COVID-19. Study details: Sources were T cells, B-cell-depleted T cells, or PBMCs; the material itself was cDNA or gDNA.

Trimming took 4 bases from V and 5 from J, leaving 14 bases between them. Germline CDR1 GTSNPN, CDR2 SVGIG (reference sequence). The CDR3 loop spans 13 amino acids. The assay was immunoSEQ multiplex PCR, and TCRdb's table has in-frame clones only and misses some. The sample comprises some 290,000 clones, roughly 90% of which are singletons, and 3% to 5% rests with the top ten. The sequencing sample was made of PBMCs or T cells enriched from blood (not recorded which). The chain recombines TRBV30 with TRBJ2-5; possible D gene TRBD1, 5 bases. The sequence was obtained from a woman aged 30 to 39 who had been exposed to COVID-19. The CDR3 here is CAWIVAGKETQYF. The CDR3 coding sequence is TGTGCCTGGATCGTGGCAGGGAAGGAGACCCAGTACTTC.